The rows below give T cell receptor beta chains drawn from one sample of a study of blood T cell repertoires in COVID-19. Sequenced by immunoSEQ multiplex PCR; TCRdb stores in-frame clones only, minus some. The sample holds about 160,000 clones; around nine tenths are singletons and the top ten take about 6.6%. The sample taken for sequencing was PBMCs or T cells enriched from blood (not recorded which). These TCRs come from a woman between 45 and 60 years old who had recovered from COVID-19. Each CDR3 is given with its conserved first and last residue. A D gene is named only where the DNA matches it firmly. Only some rows state a clone size, as once, few, many or a class for expanded clones.

clone size	V gene	D gene	J gene	CDR3 DNA	CDR3 protein
NA	TRBV18	TRBD2	TRBJ2-3	TGTGCCAGCTCACCCCGGACTAGCGGGGGGGCCAGCACAGATACGCAGTATTTT	CASSPRTSGGASTDTQYF
NA	TRBV30	TRBD2	TRBJ2-2	TGTGCCTGGAACGGACTAGCGGGGAGTAACACCGGGGAGCTGTTTTTT	CAWNGLAGSNTGELFF
NA	TRBV18	NA	TRBJ1-4	TGTGCCAGCTCACCGGCGACACCGGCAACTAATGAAAAACTGTTTTTT	CASSPATPATNEKLFF
NA	TRBV2	NA	TRBJ1-1	TGTGCCAGCAATCAGGGTACTACTGAAGCTTTCTTT	CASNQGTTEAFF
once	TRBV5-1	TRBD1	TRBJ1-2	TGCGCCAGCACGACGGGACAGGGCGGTGGCTACACCTTC	CASTTGQGGGYTF
NA	TRBV4-3	NA	TRBJ1-3	TGCGCCAGCAGCCCTGATCAGGGTGTTGGAAACACCATATATTTT	CASSPDQGVGNTIYF
NA	TRBV24-1	TRBD1	TRBJ1-1	TGTGCCACCAGTGCCCCCCCAGGACAGGGGGTTTATGGCACTGAAGCTTTCTTT	CATSAPPGQGVYGTEAFF
NA	TRBV4-1	NA	TRBJ1-6	TGCGCCAGCAGCCAAGAACAGTCACAGACTAATTCACCCCTCCACTTT	CASSQEQSQTNSPLHF
NA	TRBV7-9	TRBD2	TRBJ2-5	TGTGCCAGCAGCCTAGCGGTGGCGGGAGAGACCCAGTACTTC	CASSLAVAGETQYF
NA	TRBV19	NA	TRBJ1-5	TGTGCCAGTAGTATGGCCCCGCATCAGCCCCAGCATTTT	CASSMAPHQPQHF
NA	TRBV7-2	NA	TRBJ1-3	TGTGCCAGCAGCTTAGACGGGGGGATCTCTGGAAACACCATATATTTT	CASSLDGGISGNTIYF
NA	TRBV19	TRBD2	TRBJ2-2	TGTGCCAGTAGTTACGGTAGCGGGGGGGCGAACACCGGGGAGCTGTTTTTT	CASSYGSGGANTGELFF
NA	TRBV5-8	TRBD1	TRBJ1-5	TGTGCCAGCAGCGAAACTGGACAGGGTCGACAGCCCCAGCATTTT	CASSETGQGRQPQHF
few	TRBV15	NA	TRBJ1-1	TGTGCCACCAGCAGAGATCAACGGGGGACTGAAGCTTTCTTT	CATSRDQRGTEAFF
NA	TRBV19	NA	TRBJ2-2	TGTGCCATCTCGCAGGGTTCGAACACCGGGGAGCTGTTTTTT	CAISQGSNTGELFF
few	TRBV7-9	TRBD1	TRBJ1-5	TGTGCCAGCAGCTTGGGAGAGACAGGGACTCAGCCCCAGCATTTT	CASSLGETGTQPQHF
once	TRBV7-9	NA	TRBJ1-3	TGTGCCAGCAGCTTAATAGTAGGAGTCAACTTCAACTCTGGAAACACCATATATTTT	CASSLIVGVNFNSGNTIYF
few	TRBV7-6	TRBD2	TRBJ2-7	TGTGCCAGCAGCTTAATGGGCGGGACTACACCCGGGGGCGAGCAGTACTTC	CASSLMGGTTPGGEQYF
NA	TRBV19	TRBD2	TRBJ2-5	TGTGCCAGTAGTTCCCAGACTAGCGGGGGGCAAGAGACCCAGTACTTC	CASSSQTSGGQETQYF
NA	TRBV9	TRBD1	TRBJ1-3	TGTGCCAGCAGCGTAGACGGGGGGACAGGGTCTGGAAACACCATATATTTT	CASSVDGGTGSGNTIYF
NA	TRBV27	TRBD1	TRBJ1-5	TGTGCCAGCAGTTCCAAGGACAGGCGAAATCAGCCCCAGCATTTT	CASSSKDRRNQPQHF
NA	TRBV7-2	NA	TRBJ2-3	TGTGCCAGCAGCTTAGGGGCACTCCGCACAGATACGCAGTATTTT	CASSLGALRTDTQYF
NA	TRBV7-2	TRBD1	TRBJ2-7	TGTGCCAGCAGCTTAGGGACAGGGAGACGCGAGCAGTACTTC	CASSLGTGRREQYF
NA	TRBV19	TRBD1	TRBJ1-4	TGTGCCAGTAGTGGACGGACAGGGGGTAATGAAAAACTGTTTTTT	CASSGRTGGNEKLFF
NA	TRBV6-1	TRBD1	TRBJ1-2	TGTGCCAGCAGTGAGTCCCTGGGACAGTCAAACTATGGCTACACCTTC	CASSESLGQSNYGYTF
NA	TRBV6-5	TRBD1	TRBJ2-1	TGTGCCAGCAGAGACCGACCAGGGGGCGTCAATGAGCAGTTCTTC	CASRDRPGGVNEQFF
few	TRBV6-5	NA	TRBJ1-5	TGTGCCAGCACGCCCTCAGGGCCTAGTCAGCCCCAGCATTTT	CASTPSGPSQPQHF
NA	TRBV9	TRBD2	TRBJ2-7	TGTGCCAGCAGCGTAAAACGGGGGGGCCACGAGCAGTACTTC	CASSVKRGGHEQYF
few	TRBV9	NA	TRBJ2-2	TGTGCCAGCAGCTTCCGGAGGGCTTCCGGCACCGGGGAGCTGTTTTTT	CASSFRRASGTGELFF
NA	TRBV3-1/TRBV3-2	TRBD2	TRBJ2-1	TGTGCCAGCAGCTTGCAGCGGGGGGGCCGGGATGAGCAGTTCTTC	CASSLQRGGRDEQFF
NA	TRBV9	TRBD2	TRBJ2-3	TGTGCCAGCAGCCTTACCACCCCAGTCCCGGGACTAGCGGGAGGGCAGTATTTT	CASSLTTPVPGLAGGQYF
NA	TRBV11-3	TRBD1	TRBJ2-1	TGTGCCAGCAGCTTAGGACAGGGATCCTACAATGAGCAGTTCTTC	CASSLGQGSYNEQFF
NA	TRBV18	TRBD1	TRBJ1-2	TGTGCCAGCTCACCAGGACAGGCTTCTAACTATGGCTACACCTTC	CASSPGQASNYGYTF
NA	TRBV20-1	TRBD1	TRBJ2-7	TGCAGTGCTAGTTCACCGGGACAGGGAAATCATGTCTCCTACGAGCAGTACTTC	CSASSPGQGNHVSYEQYF
NA	TRBV6-5	NA	TRBJ1-5	TGTGCCAGCAGCCGGCAGGGAAGGCAGCCCCAGCATTTT	CASSRQGRQPQHF
few	TRBV23-1	TRBD1	TRBJ2-5	TGCGCCAGCGGAGACAGGGGTCAAGAGACCCAGTACTTC	CASGDRGQETQYF
once	TRBV10-1	NA	TRBJ2-2	TGCGCCAGCAAGGAGGCCCGACAGGTGTACACCGGGGAGCTGTTTTTT	CASKEARQVYTGELFF
once	TRBV5-8	NA	TRBJ1-1	TGTGCCAGCAGCTTGCTGTTTGGGCACAAGAACACTGAAGCTTTCTTT	CASSLLFGHKNTEAFF
NA	TRBV30	NA	TRBJ1-2	TGTGCCTGGAGCCTGGGTCGAGGCTATGGCTACACCTTC	CAWSLGRGYGYTF
NA	TRBV6-2/TRBV6-3	NA	TRBJ1-3	TGTGCCAGCAGTTACGCGAGCCGCTCTGGAAACACCATATATTTT	CASSYASRSGNTIYF
NA	TRBV6-2/TRBV6-3	NA	TRBJ2-7	TGTGCCAGCAGTACTGGGAGCGGGGAGCAGTACTTC	CASSTGSGEQYF
NA	TRBV7-2	NA	TRBJ2-1	TGTGCCAGCAGCTTAGCGGTGGGGGGCTACAATGAGCAGTTCTTC	CASSLAVGGYNEQFF
NA	TRBV7-2	NA	TRBJ1-4	TGTGCCAGCAGCCTACAGGGTAGGGAAAAACTGTTTTTT	CASSLQGREKLFF